These 9 T cell receptor beta chains share one sample of origin, sequenced in a study of cytomegalovirus exposure and HLA in healthy donors. Primers included in the PCR were 60 Vbeta and 13 Jbeta primers. The method was immunoSEQ multiplex PCR; TCRdb's version includes in-frame clones alone and lacks a portion of them. This sample's clone table lists over 100,000 clones. Material: PBMCs. Source of these receptors: a man aged 25-45 years in good health and CMV-seronegative.

The chain uses TRBV19 and TRBJ2-7; 7 bases line up with TRBD1. With 10 bases clipped from V and 3 bases from J, the junction kept 3 bases outside the gene matches. CDR1 is LNHDA, CDR2 SQIVND, per germline (reference sequence). The CDR3 totals 11 residues. CDR3 loop: CATWDSYEQYF. The CDR3 nucleotides are TGTGCCACCTGGGACAGCTACGAGCAGTACTTC.

This chain connects TRBV7-6 to TRBJ1-1, with TRBD1 matching over 8 bases. The V segment lost 9 bases and the J segment 1 base; nucleotides outside the gene matches: 4. From germline, CDR1 is SGHVS and CDR2 FNYEAQ. The CDR3 runs 13 residues. This CDR3 reads CARETGANTEAFF. The CDR3 DNA follows: TGTGCCAGGGAGACAGGGGCGAACACTGAAGCTTTCTTT.

The chain links TRBV28 to TRBJ1-1; D not resolved. The CDR3 has 12 amino acids. From germline, CDR1 is MDHEN and CDR2 SYDVKM. V lost 6 bases and J lost 1, with 6 bases in between. The CDR3 nucleotides read TGTGCCAGCAGCCGGGGGAACACTGAAGCTTTCTTT. This sequence encodes CASSRGNTEAFF.

The chain links TRBV6-1 to TRBJ2-7; D unclear. V lost 4 bases, J lost 2 bases, and 12 bases lay in between. The germline CDR1 and CDR2 sequences are MNHNS and SASEGT. The CDR3 totals 14 residues. CDR3 amino acids: CASSAGRIPYEQYF. The CDR3 nucleotides read TGTGCCAGCAGTGCTGGCAGAATCCCCTACGAGCAGTACTTC.

The genes are TRBV14 and TRBJ1-1; D ambiguous. Trimming shortened V by 4 bases and J by 1 base, and 7 bases separated the two germline ends. This CDR3 comprises 13 residues. Germline values: CDR1 SGHDN, CDR2 FVKESK. The CDR3 reads CASSPKRNTEAFF. CDR3 nucleotide sequence: TGTGCCAGCAGCCCCAAGAGGAACACTGAAGCTTTCTTT.

V and J are TRBV19 and TRBJ1-5; D might be TRBD1 (6 bases). The V gene lost 9 bases and the J gene lost 3 bases, with 12 bases spanning the gap. Germline loops: CDR1 LNHDA, CDR2 SQIVND (reference sequence). The CDR3 sequence is 13 residues long. In nucleotides, the CDR3 is TGTGCCAGCGCGACAGGAGCCAATCAGCCCCAGCATTTT. It codes for CASATGANQPQHF.

The V gene is TRBV9, the J gene TRBJ1-6, with TRBD1 matching 8 bases. The CDR3 runs to 18 residues. The junction had 15 bases not matched to a gene; V was cut back by 5 bases and J by 5 bases. The germline V gene encodes CDR1 SGDLS and CDR2 YYNGEE. This CDR3 is CASSVGAGGPWDNSPLHF. The CDR3 DNA reads as TGTGCCAGCAGTGTGGGGGCAGGGGGCCCCTGGGATAATTCACCCCTCCACTTT.

The chain links TRBV25-1 to TRBJ2-3, with 11 bases lining up with TRBD2. Germline V gene data show CDR1 as MGHDK and CDR2 as SYGVNS. The CDR3 runs 16 residues. Unmatched junction bases numbered 7, after V lost 4 bases and J lost 4 bases. The CDR3 loop is CASSGPSGGPSDTQYF. The CDR3 DNA is TGTGCCAGCAGTGGGCCTAGCGGGGGGCCATCAGATACGCAGTATTTT.

V gene TRBV9 combines with J gene TRBJ1-1; D uncertain. This CDR3 has 12 amino acids. Trimming removed 0 bases from V and 8 bases from J, with 8 bases in between. Germline V gives CDR1 SGDLS, CDR2 YYNGEE. CDR3 region: CASSVEGGEAFF. DNA of the CDR3: TGTGCCAGCAGCGTAGAGGGAGGGGAAGCTTTCTTT.